One sample yielded the 28 T cell receptor beta chains listed below, sequenced in a study of blood T cell repertoires in COVID-19. The assay was immunoSEQ multiplex PCR, and TCRdb's table has in-frame clones only and misses some. The data contain about 360,000 clones, 70% to 90% of them singletons. The sequenced sample was peripheral blood. All receptors come from a human donor in a cohort sampled during active COVID-19.

The chain joins TRBV4-2 to TRBJ2-4; a possible D gene is TRBD2 (7 bases). Trimming stripped 1 base from V and 0 bases from J, with 16 bases between. Germline V gene sequence: CDR1 LGHNA, CDR2 YNFKEQ. CDR3 length: 18 residues. The CDR3 coding sequence is TGTGCCAGCAGCCAAGGAGGAGGCGGGGGCTTAGCCAAAAACATTCAGTACTTC. Amino acid sequence: CASSQGGGGGLAKNIQYF.

Only a few counts were recorded for this clone. The chain has TRBV9 and TRBJ2-5; 7 bases line up with TRBD1. The CDR3 is 15 residues long. V lost 4 bases to trimming and J lost 1 base; unmatched junction nucleotides: 7. CDR1 is SGDLS and CDR2 is YYNGEE in the germline V gene. The CDR3 region has the DNA TGTGCCAGCAGCCCCCGACAGGGACCCCAAGAGACCCAGTACTTC. Its translation: CASSPRQGPQETQYF.

The rearrangement joins TRBV7-9 to TRBJ2-7; D not certain. V lost 7 bases and J lost 4, with 14 bases in between. CDR1 is SEHNR, CDR2 FQNEAQ, per germline (reference sequence). The CDR3 length is 13 residues. This CDR3 reads CASKNHGRYEQYF. In nucleotides, the CDR3 is TGTGCCAGCAAGAACCATGGCAGGTACGAGCAGTACTTC. Full variable domain (remainder filled in from reference TRBV7-9 and TRBJ2-7): DTGVSQNPRHKITKRGQNVTFRCDPISEHNRLYWYRQTLGQGPEFLTYFQNEAQLEKSRLLSDRFSAERPKGSFSTLEIQRTEQGDSAMYLCASKNHGRYEQYFGPGTRLTVT.

CDR3 coding DNA: TGTGCCAGCACCCACCCCGAGAGTCGGACAGATACGCAGTATTTT. Encoded protein: CASTHPESRTDTQYF. J is TRBJ2-3 and V is TRBV18; no firm D call. V lost 8 bases, J lost 3 bases, and 18 bases lay in between. Germline CDR1 is KGHSH and CDR2 is LQKENI. The CDR3 is 15 amino acids. The whole variable domain, remainder taken from reference TRBV18 and TRBJ2-3, is NAGVMQNPRHLVRRRGQEARLRCSPMKGHSHVYWYRQLPEEGLKFMVYLQKENIIDESGMPKERFSAEFPKEGPSILRIQQVVRGDSAAYFCASTHPESRTDTQYFGPGTRLTVL.

The sample holds a few counts of this clone. The rearrangement joins TRBV2 to TRBJ1-1, with 8 positions matching TRBD1. The CDR3 sequence is 15 residues long. Germline CDR1 and CDR2: SNHLY and FYNNEI. V dropped 2 bases and J dropped 0; count of bases not matched to a gene: 2. The CDR3, as DNA: TGTGCCAGCAGTGAATGGGACAGGTTGAACACTGAAGCTTTCTTT. Encoded protein: CASSEWDRLNTEAFF. The full variable domain, rest sourced from reference TRBV2 and TRBJ1-1, is EPEVTQTPSHQVTQMGQEVILRCVPISNHLYFYWYRQILGQKVEFLVSFYNNEISEKSEIFDDQFSVERPDGSNFTLKIRSTKLEDSAMYFCASSEWDRLNTEAFFGQGTRLTVV.

The rearrangement joins TRBV19 to TRBJ2-1; 9 bases fit TRBD2. CDR3 length: 14 residues. Per germline, CDR1 LNHDA and CDR2 SQIVND (reference sequence). V shed 6 bases, J shed 8 bases, and the junction held 8 bases outside the gene matches. CDR3 loop: CASRSGTSLHEQFF. CDR3 bases: TGTGCCAGTAGGTCCGGGACTAGCCTCCATGAGCAGTTCTTC.

The chain recombines TRBV7-8 with TRBJ2-3; TRBD1 matches 7 bases. CDR1 is SGHVS and CDR2 is FQNEAQ in the germline V gene. Germline trimming cut 3 bases from V and 2 bases from J; bases unmatched to any gene: 2. The CDR3 extends over 14 amino acids. CDR3 amino acids: CASSFGQVTDTQYF. CDR3 sequence (DNA): TGTGCCAGCAGCTTCGGACAGGTCACAGATACGCAGTATTTT.

The chain has TRBV2 and TRBJ2-3; tentatively, D is TRBD1 (6 bases). The CDR3 covers 15 residues. Germline V gives CDR1 SNHLY, CDR2 FYNNEI. Trimming removed 6 bases from V and 4 bases from J, with 17 bases in between. CDR3 loop: CASSRDIGGADTQYF. Here the CDR3 DNA reads TGTGCCAGCAGCCGGGACATTGGAGGTGCAGATACGCAGTATTTT.

The genes are TRBV19 and TRBJ2-2; maybe TRBD1 (6 bases). V dropped 3 bases and J dropped 7 bases, with 12 bases sitting between them. The CDR3 sequence is 14 residues long. The germline V gene has CDR1 LNHDA and CDR2 SQIVND (reference sequence). CDR3 sequence (DNA): TGTGCCAGTAGTATTTTCAGGGGAGACGGGGAGCTGTTTTTT. Translating gives CASSIFRGDGELFF.

The chain couples TRBV7-2 to TRBJ2-7, with D possibly TRBD1 on 5 matching bases. Germline V gene data show CDR1 as SGHTA and CDR2 as FQGNSA. The CDR3 is 14 amino acids. Trimming left V 5 bases short and J 3 bases short, with 14 bases between. CDR3 nucleotides: TGTGCCAGCAGCATACTCGGACAAGACTACGAGCAGTACTTC. This encodes CASSILGQDYEQYF.

The chain joins TRBV9 to TRBJ2-5; TRBD2 might be the D (6 bases). Trimming stripped 7 bases from V and 5 bases from J, with 21 bases between. Germline V gene sequence: CDR1 SGDLS, CDR2 YYNGEE. This CDR3 is built from 15 residues. The CDR3 protein is CASAPLGGSGETQYF. For the CDR3, the DNA is TGTGCCAGCGCCCCCTTGGGGGGTTCGGGGGAGACCCAGTACTTC.

The gene calls are TRBV23-1 and TRBJ1-3, with TRBD1 as a possible D gene (5 bases). TRBV23-1 is recorded as an ORF, its role being uncertain. The V end was cut by 8 bases, the J end by 3 bases, with 8 bases between. The CDR3 loop spans 12 amino acids. The CDR3 loop reads CASLDSGNTIYF. The CDR3 coding sequence is TGCGCCAGCCTCGACAGTGGAAACACCATATATTTT.

This clone occurred a few times. The chain recombines TRBV30 with TRBJ2-1, with 10 bases identical to TRBD1. The CDR3 sequence is 11 residues long. Germline V gene sequence: CDR1 GTSNPN, CDR2 SVGIG (reference sequence). Trimming at V came to 1 base and at J to 16 bases, leaving 4 bases not matched to a gene. CDR3 nucleotide sequence: TGTGCCTGGAGTGAGGGACAGGGGTACTTCTTC. Amino acid sequence: CAWSEGQGYFF. Full variable domain (missing parts from reference TRBV30 and TRBJ2-1): SQTIHQWPATLVQPVGSPLSLECTVEGTSNPNLYWYRQAAGRGLQLLFYSVGIGQISSEVPQNLSASRPQDRQFILSSKKLLLSDSGFYLCAWSEGQGYFFGPGTRLTVL.

This chain connects TRBV30 to TRBJ2-7, with D perhaps matching TRBD2 (6 bases). The V end lost 8 bases, the J end lost 0 bases, and 32 bases lay between the germline ends. Germline loops: CDR1 GTSNPN, CDR2 SVGIG (reference sequence). This CDR3 comprises 19 residues. The CDR3 DNA sequence: TGTGCCGGGACCAGAAGGTCCCCGGGAGCTTTATGGATCTCCTACGAGCAGTACTTC. It yields the protein CAGTRRSPGALWISYEQYF.

The V call is TRBV6-1, the J call TRBJ2-4, with 9 bases fitting TRBD2. Germline values: CDR1 MNHNS, CDR2 SASEGT. The trim removed 2 bases at V and 9 bases at J, leaving 5 bases unmatched. The CDR3 is made up of 14 amino acids. CDR3 sequence reads: CASSELREGGIQYF. CDR3 in DNA: TGTGCCAGCAGTGAATTGCGGGAGGGAGGCATTCAGTACTTC.

The V gene is TRBV12-3 or TRBV12-4, the J gene TRBJ1-3; D gene ambiguous. The ends were cut back, 8 bases at V and 2 bases at J, with 10 bases in the middle. The CDR3 has 13 residues. The CDR3 nucleotides are TGTGCCAGCTCTCTCTATCCTGGAAACACCATATATTTT. Translating it yields CASSLYPGNTIYF.

This chain uses TRBV5-6 with TRBJ1-6, with TRBD1 identical over 8 bases. This CDR3 contains 15 residues. The V and J ends lost 0 bases and 10 bases, in that order; junction bases with no gene match: 6. Germline values: CDR1 SGHDT, CDR2 YYEEEE. The CDR3: CASSLAAGGRSPLHF. The CDR3 nucleotides are TGTGCCAGCAGCTTGGCCGCAGGGGGCCGCTCACCCCTCCACTTT. Together with reference TRBV5-6 and TRBJ1-6, the CDR3 gives the full variable domain: DAGVTQSPTHLIKTRGQQVTLRCSPKSGHDTVSWYQQALGQGPQFIFQYYEEEERQRGNFPDRFSGHQFPNYSSELNVNALLLGDSALYLCASSLAAGGRSPLHFGNGTRLTVT.

The chain uses TRBV18 and TRBJ2-2; TRBD2 is a possible D gene (5 bases). Germline V CDR1 and CDR2: KGHSH, LQKENI. V was clipped by 1 base and J by 10 bases, with 13 bases between them. The CDR3 extends over 14 amino acids. The CDR3 nucleotides are TGTGCCAGCTCACCACTAGCCCAACGGGAGGAGCTGTTTTTT. Translated, it gives CASSPLAQREELFF.

This chain joins TRBV24-1 and TRBJ2-1; 7 positions match TRBD1. V trimming: 3 bases; J trimming: 6 bases; junction bases outside the gene matches: 10. The germline V gene has CDR1 KGHDR and CDR2 SFDVKD. The CDR3 has 16 residues. In DNA form, the CDR3 reads TGTGCCACCAGTGATCCCGACCGGGACAGAATCAATGAGCAGTTCTTC. It codes for CATSDPDRDRINEQFF.

This chain joins TRBV29-1 and TRBJ2-7; perhaps TRBD2 as D (5 bases). The CDR3 runs to 11 residues. Germline V gene lookup returns CDR1 SQVTM and CDR2 ANQGSEA. The V end was cut by 6 bases, the J end by 6 bases, with 12 bases between. CDR3 protein: CSVLREFEQYF. The DNA for the CDR3 is TGCAGCGTGCTGAGGGAGTTCGAGCAGTACTTC.

The chain has TRBV5-1 and TRBJ2-5; tentative D call: TRBD1 (7 bases). V was clipped by 0 bases and J by 5 bases, with 14 bases between them. This CDR3 region has 15 residues. Germline values: CDR1 SGHRS, CDR2 YFSETQ. This chain's CDR3 is CASSLGGGGEETQYF. CDR3 bases: TGCGCCAGCAGCTTGGGAGGAGGGGGCGAGGAGACCCAGTACTTC.

V and J are TRBV30 and TRBJ2-6; the D gene is possibly TRBD1 (5 bases). CDR1 GTSNPN and CDR2 SVGIG come from the germline V gene (reference sequence). Trimming took 1 base from V and 2 from J, leaving 12 bases between them. This CDR3 spans 16 amino acids. The CDR3 DNA sequence: TGTGCCTGGAGTGCCTCGACAGTCGCTGGGGCCAACGTCCTGACTTTC. It encodes CAWSASTVAGANVLTF.

The chain links TRBV9 to TRBJ2-7; 9 bases fit TRBD1. The ends lost 0 bases at V and 4 bases at J; junction bases unmatched: 8. Germline lookup yields CDR1 SGDLS and CDR2 YYNGEE. The CDR3 has 16 residues. Here the CDR3 reads CASSVGGQGRIYEQYF. For the CDR3, the DNA is TGTGCCAGCAGCGTAGGGGGACAGGGAAGGATTTACGAGCAGTACTTC.

The chain has TRBV5-4 and TRBJ2-2; 7 bases match TRBD1. V was pared by 2 bases and J by 6 bases, with 10 bases of the junction left unmatched. Germline values: CDR1 SGHNT, CDR2 YYREEE (reference sequence). The CDR3 has 16 residues. DNA for the CDR3: TGTGCCAGCAGCTTTAGGCGACAGGGTAGGGCCGGGGAGCTGTTTTTT. Translating it yields CASSFRRQGRAGELFF.

The V and J genes are TRBV7-9 and TRBJ2-7, with TRBD2 identical over 7 bases. This CDR3 spans 13 amino acids. Germline values: CDR1 SEHNR, CDR2 FQNEAQ (reference sequence). J lost 4 bases, V lost 3 bases, and 3 bases had no gene match. CDR3 in amino acids: CASSFGGGYEQYF. In DNA, the CDR3 is TGTGCCAGCAGCTTTGGCGGGGGTTACGAGCAGTACTTC.

The V gene is TRBV18, the J gene TRBJ2-1, with 13 nucleotides matching TRBD2. Germline CDR1 is KGHSH and CDR2 is LQKENI. V gave up 3 bases and J gave up 3 bases; unmatched junction bases: 2. This CDR3 region has 16 residues. The CDR3 DNA reads as TGTGCCAGCTCACCGAGGACTAGCGGGGGCTACAATGAGCAGTTCTTC. Translation: CASSPRTSGGYNEQFF.

V gene TRBV11-3 combines with J gene TRBJ2-2, with 7 nucleotides matching TRBD1. Germline assignment: CDR1 SGHNT and CDR2 YENEEA. V trimming: 4 bases; J trimming: 8 bases; junction bases outside the gene matches: 7. This CDR3 region has 14 residues. The CDR3 sequence is CASSSNRGPGELFF. In nucleotides, the CDR3 is TGTGCCAGCAGCTCGAACAGGGGTCCGGGGGAGCTGTTTTTT.

The chain joins TRBV14 to TRBJ2-2; weak D call: TRBD2 (5 bases). Trimming stripped 4 bases from V and 4 bases from J, with 16 bases between. This CDR3 comprises 16 residues. From germline, CDR1 is SGHDN and CDR2 FVKESK. CDR3 region: CASSRLRSEGTGELFF. CDR3 in DNA: TGTGCCAGCAGCCGACTTCGGTCAGAGGGCACCGGGGAGCTGTTTTTT.